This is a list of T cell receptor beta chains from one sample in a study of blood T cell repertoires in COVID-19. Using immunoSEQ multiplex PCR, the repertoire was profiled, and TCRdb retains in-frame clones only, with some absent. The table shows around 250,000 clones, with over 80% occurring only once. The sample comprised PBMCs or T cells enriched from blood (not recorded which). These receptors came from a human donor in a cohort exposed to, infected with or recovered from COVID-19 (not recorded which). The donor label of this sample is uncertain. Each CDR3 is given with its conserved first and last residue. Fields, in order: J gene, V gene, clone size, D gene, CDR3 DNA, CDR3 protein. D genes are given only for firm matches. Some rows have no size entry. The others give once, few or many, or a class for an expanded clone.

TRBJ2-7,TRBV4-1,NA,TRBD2,TGCGCCAGCAGCCAAGGGTGGGCTAGCGGCTACGAGCAGTACTTC,CASSQGWASGYEQYF
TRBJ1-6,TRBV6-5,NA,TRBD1,TGTGCCAGCAGTTCGACAGGGTTCTTAGGTTCACCCCTCCACTTT,CASSSTGFLGSPLHF
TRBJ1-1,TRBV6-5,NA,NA,TGTGCCAGCAGTTACTCGGAGGGGATCACTGAAGCTTTCTTT,CASSYSEGITEAFF
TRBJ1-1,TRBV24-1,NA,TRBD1,TGTGAGGGGGACAGGGCGAGAACTGAAGCTTTCTTT,CEGDRARTEAFF
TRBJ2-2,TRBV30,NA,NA,TGTGCCTGGAGGGATAAGAGGACCGGGGAGCTGTTTTTT,CAWRDKRTGELFF
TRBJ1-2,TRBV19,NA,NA,TGTGCCAGTGGGAACAGGGTAGGTGGCTACACCTTC,CASGNRVGGYTF
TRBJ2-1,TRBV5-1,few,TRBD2,TGCGCCAGCAGCCCAGACGGGACTAGGGGCTACGGTGAGCAGTTCTTC,CASSPDGTRGYGEQFF
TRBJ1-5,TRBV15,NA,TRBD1,TGTGCCACCAGCGGGGGGACAGGGGGCCTAAATCAGCCCCAGCATTTT,CATSGGTGGLNQPQHF
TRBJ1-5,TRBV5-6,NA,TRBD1,TGTGCCAGCAGCTTGGGGGCAGGGGGGCAGCCCCAGCATTTT,CASSLGAGGQPQHF
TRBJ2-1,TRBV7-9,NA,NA,TGTGCCAGCAGCTTACTATCGGGCCCTAGCGAATACTACAATGAGCAGTTCTTC,CASSLLSGPSEYYNEQFF
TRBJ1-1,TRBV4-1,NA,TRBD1,TGCGCCAGCAGCCAATTTACAGGGGGCGCCGCTGAAGCTTTCTTT,CASSQFTGGAAEAFF
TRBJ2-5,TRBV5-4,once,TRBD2,TGTGCCAGCAGCTCAACAACGGGCGGGGGAAGGAGAAAGACCCAGTACTTC,CASSSTTGGGRRKTQYF
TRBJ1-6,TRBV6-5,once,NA,TGTGCCAGCTCCGTTCCGGATAATTCACCCCTCCACTTT,CASSVPDNSPLHF
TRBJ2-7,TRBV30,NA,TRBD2,TGTGCCTGGAGTCCACTAGCGGGGAGGTACGAGCAGTACTTC,CAWSPLAGRYEQYF
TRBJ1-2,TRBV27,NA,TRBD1,TGTGCCAGCAGACCCTTACAGGGGGGTGGCTACACCTTC,CASRPLQGGGYTF
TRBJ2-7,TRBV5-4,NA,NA,TGTGCCAGCAGATTGATGGGGGGCGAGCAGTACTTC,CASRLMGGEQYF
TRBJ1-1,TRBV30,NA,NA,TGTGCCTGGAGTGTATCGGCGGAAGAAGCTTTCTTT,CAWSVSAEEAFF
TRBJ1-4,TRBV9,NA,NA,TGTGCCAGCAGCGGACAGGAAGGTGAAAAACTGTTTTTT,CASSGQEGEKLFF
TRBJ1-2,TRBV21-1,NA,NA,TGTGCCAGCAGCTCACGTAAAAGGGACAAGAGGAATTATGGCTACACCTTC,CASSSRKRDKRNYGYTF
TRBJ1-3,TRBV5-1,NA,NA,TGCGCCAGCAGCCGAGATCACTCCTCTGGAAACACCATATATTTT,CASSRDHSSGNTIYF